Below, 10 T cell receptor beta chains from the same sample are listed, as sequenced in a study of vaccination effects on CD4 cells after COVID-19. Before any sequencing was done, the ViraFEST assay used viral peptide pools to expand antigen-specific CD4+ T cells. Cultured cells yielded isolated CD4+ T cells after 10 days. The person had PCR-confirmed SARS-CoV-2 infection between March and December 2020. No antigen has been assigned to these receptors. Method: immunoSEQ multiplex PCR; TCRdb's copy keeps in-frame clones and lacks some. The sample includes tens of thousands of clones, 77% of them seen just once. Sample: CD4+ T cells from PBMCs cultured with HCoV-NL63 spike peptides, taken before COVID-19 vaccination. The receptors here all came from a human donor who had a prior SARS-CoV-2 infection.

This clone was seen a handful of times. The chain has TRBV20-1 and TRBJ2-5, with TRBD2 matching 8 bases. This CDR3 spans 14 amino acids. The V gene end was trimmed by 6 bases and the J gene end by 8 bases; junction bases not matched to a gene: 14. In germline, CDR1 is DFQATT, CDR2 SNEGSKA (reference sequence). CDR3 residues: CSASPRGGPVTQYF. The CDR3 bases are TGCAGTGCAAGTCCCCGGGGGGGCCCAGTTACCCAGTACTTC.

This clone was picked up a small number of times. The J gene is TRBJ2-5, the V gene TRBV6-1; the match to TRBD2 covers 7 bases. The V gene end was trimmed by 0 bases and the J gene end by 4 bases; junction bases not matched to a gene: 2. This CDR3 has 14 amino acids. Per germline, CDR1 MNHNS and CDR2 SASEGT. This chain's CDR3 is CASSEAWGGETQYF. Here the CDR3 DNA reads TGTGCCAGCAGTGAAGCTTGGGGGGGAGAGACCCAGTACTTC.

In its sample, this clone was seen once. This chain connects TRBV18 to TRBJ2-3; D is ambiguous. V was clipped by 0 bases and J by 5 bases, with 6 bases between them. The CDR3 has 13 amino acids. Germline CDR1 KGHSH, CDR2 LQKENI. The CDR3 is CASSPPAGDTQYF. The DNA of the CDR3 is TGTGCCAGCTCACCACCAGCCGGAGATACGCAGTATTTT.

This clone was seen only once. The chain recombines TRBV6-5 with TRBJ1-1; no clear D gene. The V end was cut by 4 bases, the J end by 0 bases, with 9 bases between. CDR1 MNHEY and CDR2 SVGAGI come from the germline V gene. CDR3 length: 14 amino acids. The CDR3 sequence: CASSSPGMNTEAFF. The DNA of the CDR3 is TGTGCCAGCAGTTCCCCCGGCATGAACACTGAAGCTTTCTTT.

This clone was observed a single time. The chain joins TRBV5-1 to TRBJ2-6; D remains ambiguous. The V end was cut by 3 bases, the J end by 0 bases, with 16 bases between. The CDR3 totals 18 residues. Germline V lookup: CDR1 SGHRS, CDR2 YFSETQ. In DNA, the CDR3 is TGCGCCAGCAGCTCCTCCCGGTCCCGCAGCTCTGGGGCCAACGTCCTGACTTTC. Protein: CASSSSRSRSSGANVLTF. The whole variable domain, filled in from reference TRBV5-1 and TRBJ2-6, reads KAGVTQTPRYLIKTRGQQVTLSCSPISGHRSVSWYQQTPGQGLQFLFEYFSETQRNKGNFPGRFSGRQFSNSRSEMNVSTLELGDSALYLCASSSSRSRSSGANVLTFGAGSRLTVL.

The CDR3 coding sequence is TGTGCCAGCACGAGAGCGGGGGCCCCCAGAGAGACCCAGTACTTC. Translating gives CASTRAGAPRETQYF. The chain couples TRBV6-6 to TRBJ2-5; 8 nucleotides line up with TRBD2. The junction had 11 bases not matched to a gene; V was cut back by 7 bases and J by 4 bases. This CDR3 is 15 amino acids long. Per germline, CDR1 MNHNY and CDR2 SVGAGI (reference sequence).

V is TRBV6-6 and J is TRBJ2-7; no clear D gene. There are 16 residues in the CDR3. Per the germline V gene, CDR1 is MNHNY and CDR2 is SVGAGI (reference sequence). Deletions cut 5 bases from V and 1 base from J, with 18 bases between. CDR3: CASSRPPDGASYEQYF. DNA for the CDR3: TGTGCCAGCAGTAGGCCCCCCGACGGCGCTTCCTACGAGCAGTACTTC.

A single count supports this clone. The rearrangement uses TRBV6-5 and TRBJ2-3, with D perhaps TRBD1 (6 bases). The CDR3 has 12 residues. V dropped 10 bases and J dropped 9 bases, with 17 bases sitting between them. Germline V gene sequence: CDR1 MNHEY, CDR2 SVGAGI. The CDR3 DNA reads TGTGCCACCTCCCAAAGCAGGGGAACGCAGTATTTT. Translated: CATSQSRGTQYF.

The V gene is TRBV6-5, the J gene TRBJ2-7; 8 bases align to TRBD1. After removal of 4 bases from V and 2 bases from J, the junction contained 4 bases not matched to a gene. CDR1 is MNHEY and CDR2 is SVGAGI in the germline V gene. CDR3 length equals 14 residues. The CDR3 loop is CASSSDRGAYEQYF. The CDR3 nucleotides are TGTGCCAGCAGTTCTGACAGGGGCGCCTACGAGCAGTACTTC.

This clone has just a few counts. The chain is built from TRBV5-6 and TRBJ1-5; D gene ambiguous. The CDR3 length is 13 residues. The V and J ends lost 0 bases and 1 base respectively, with 2 bases between them. The germline V gene has CDR1 SGHDT and CDR2 YYEEEE. CDR3 nucleotides: TGTGCCAGCAGCTTGGCCAGCAATCAGCCCCAGCATTTT. Its protein is CASSLASNQPQHF.